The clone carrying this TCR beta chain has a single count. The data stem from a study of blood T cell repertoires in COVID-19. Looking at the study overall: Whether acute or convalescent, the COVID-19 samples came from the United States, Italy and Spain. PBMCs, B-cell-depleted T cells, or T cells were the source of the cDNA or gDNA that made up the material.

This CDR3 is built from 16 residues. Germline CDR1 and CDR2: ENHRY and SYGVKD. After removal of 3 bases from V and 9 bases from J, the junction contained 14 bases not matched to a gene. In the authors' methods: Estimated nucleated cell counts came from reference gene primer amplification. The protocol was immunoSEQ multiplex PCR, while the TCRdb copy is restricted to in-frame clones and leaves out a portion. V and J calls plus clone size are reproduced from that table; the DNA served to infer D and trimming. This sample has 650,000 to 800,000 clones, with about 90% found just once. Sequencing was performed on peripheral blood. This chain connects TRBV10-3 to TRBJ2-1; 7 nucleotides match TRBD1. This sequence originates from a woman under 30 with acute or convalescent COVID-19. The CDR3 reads CAISDINRGLVPEQFF. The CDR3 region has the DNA TGTGCCATCAGTGATATCAACAGGGGTCTTGTCCCTGAGCAGTTCTTC.